Below are 27 T cell receptor beta chains sequenced from a single sample in a study of PD-1 blockade in classical Hodgkin lymphoma. Relapses following autologous stem cell transplantation were seen in all patients, with brentuximab vedotin exposure varying. Clones were read by immunoSEQ multiplex PCR, and TCRdb kept only the in-frame ones, dropping some. The sample has 66,000 or so clones; about two thirds are singletons. Sequenced here: peripheral blood mononuclear cells (PBMCs), sampled before the second cycle of nivolumab. These receptor sequences come from a human donor with classical Hodgkin lymphoma.

This clone was seen more than once but under ten times. This chain uses TRBV11-3 with TRBJ2-3; 12 bases are shared with TRBD2. There are 17 residues in the CDR3. V shed 3 bases and J 0 bases; nucleotides not matched to a gene: 4. Germline CDR1 reads SGHNT; CDR2 reads YENEEA. CDR3 protein: CASSLTSGSPSTDTQYF. In DNA, the CDR3 is TGTGCCAGCAGCTTGACTAGCGGGAGCCCCAGCACAGATACGCAGTATTTT.

J is TRBJ2-3 and V is TRBV7-3, with 10 bases identical to TRBD2. From germline, CDR1 is SGHTA and CDR2 FQGTGA. The V gene end was trimmed by 4 bases and the J gene end by 8 bases; junction bases not matched to a gene: 9. This CDR3 comprises 15 residues. CDR3 region: CASSSAGGSLATQYF. For the CDR3, the DNA is TGTGCCAGCAGCTCAGCGGGAGGGTCCCTGGCTACGCAGTATTTT. The entire variable domain, with the rest obtained from reference TRBV7-3 and TRBJ2-3, is as follows: GAGVSQTPSNKVTEKGKYVELRCDPISGHTALYWYRQSLGQGPEFLIYFQGTGAADDSGLPNDRFFAVRPEGSVSTLKIQRTERGDSAVYLCASSSAGGSLATQYFGPGTRLTVL.

The rearrangement joins TRBV10-3 to TRBJ1-5, with D uncertain. Germline V CDR1 and CDR2: ENHRY, SYGVKD. V was pared by 4 bases and J by 3 bases, with 7 bases between. There are 13 residues in the CDR3. CDR3 protein: CAISGLNNQPQHF. The CDR3 coding sequence is TGTGCCATCAGTGGACTGAACAATCAGCCCCAGCATTTT.

The V gene is TRBV7-9, the J gene TRBJ2-7; D is uncertain. V shed 1 base and J shed 0 bases, with 16 bases lying between them. Germline V gives CDR1 SEHNR, CDR2 FQNEAQ (reference sequence). The CDR3 has 17 residues. The DNA for the CDR3 is TGTGCCAGCAGCTTAGGCCCCGGGCATTCTAGCTCCTACGAGCAGTACTTC. It translates to CASSLGPGHSSSYEQYF.

J is TRBJ2-3 and V is TRBV4-1; D is ambiguous. The CDR3 is 14 residues long. Germline CDR1 and CDR2: MGHRA and YSYEKL. Trimming stripped 4 bases from V and 0 bases from J, with 8 bases between. The CDR3 bases are TGCGCCAGCAGCCCGGACCGTAGCACAGATACGCAGTATTTT. This codes for CASSPDRSTDTQYF.

The rearrangement joins TRBV5-1 to TRBJ1-1, with D unresolved. CDR3 length equals 13 residues. Germline CDR1 SGHRS, CDR2 YFSETQ. V shed 0 bases and J shed 10 bases, with 13 bases lying between them. The CDR3: CASSLDPVGRAFF. The CDR3 DNA is TGCGCCAGCAGCTTGGATCCGGTAGGACGAGCTTTCTTT.

The chain employs TRBV7-9 and TRBJ1-5; D perhaps matches TRBD1 (5 bases). The germline V and J ends were trimmed by 1 base and 0 bases, with 10 bases remaining between them. This CDR3 has 16 amino acids. Germline-derived CDR1 and CDR2 are SEHNR and FQNEAQ (reference sequence). The CDR3 is CASSLETDYSNQPQHF. In DNA, the CDR3 is TGTGCCAGCAGCTTAGAGACAGATTATAGCAATCAGCCCCAGCATTTT.

J is TRBJ1-6 and V is TRBV19, with D perhaps matching TRBD1 (6 bases). The V gene lost 6 bases and the J gene lost 7 bases, with 13 bases spanning the gap. The CDR3 covers 14 residues. The germline V gene encodes CDR1 LNHDA and CDR2 SQIVND (reference sequence). In DNA, the CDR3 is TGTGCCAGTAGCCCTACAGGGAACAATTCACCCCTCCACTTT. The encoded protein is CASSPTGNNSPLHF. The full variable domain, its missing parts supplied by reference TRBV19 and TRBJ1-6, is DGGITQSPKYLFRKEGQNVTLSCEQNLNHDAMYWYRQDPGQGLRLIYYSQIVNDFQKGDIAEGYSVSREKKESFPLTVTSAQKNPTAFYLCASSPTGNNSPLHFGNGTRLTVT.

This clone was detected only a few times. The chain carries TRBV11-3 and TRBJ2-1, with 10 bases aligning to TRBD1. Trimming took 3 bases from V and 2 from J; bases not matched to a gene: 1. Germline assignment: CDR1 SGHNT and CDR2 YENEEA. The CDR3 loop spans 15 amino acids. The CDR3 reads CASSFDRGPYNEQFF. The CDR3 region has the DNA TGTGCCAGCAGCTTCGACAGGGGGCCCTACAATGAGCAGTTCTTC.

V is TRBV18 and J is TRBJ1-1; no firm D call. Trimming cost V 4 bases and J 2 bases, with 5 bases left between them. CDR1 and CDR2 from the germline V gene are KGHSH and LQKENI. The CDR3 spans 12 residues. In DNA, the CDR3 is TGTGCCAGCTCACTGGACAACACTGAAGCTTTCTTT. It translates to CASSLDNTEAFF.

The chain has TRBV30 and TRBJ1-5; TRBD1 agrees at 8 bases. Unmatched junction bases numbered 4, after V lost 2 bases and J lost 7 bases. Germline V gene lookup returns CDR1 GTSNPN and CDR2 SVGIG (reference sequence). This CDR3 has 13 residues. The CDR3 here is CAWSLQGGQPQHF. As DNA, the CDR3 is TGTGCCTGGAGTTTACAGGGGGGCCAGCCCCAGCATTTT.

Comment on this clone: Other DNA variants within this sample encode the same CDR3. The rearrangement joins TRBV7-9 to TRBJ2-7; possible D gene TRBD1, 6 bases. From germline, CDR1 is SEHNR and CDR2 FQNEAQ (reference sequence). This CDR3 has 16 amino acids. Trimming shortened V by 7 bases and J by 4 bases, and 23 bases separated the two germline ends. The CDR3 DNA sequence: TGTGCCAGCACTCGATCAGGGGCCATTACTAAATACGAGCAGTACTTC. Protein sequence: CASTRSGAITKYEQYF.

This chain links TRBV11-2 with TRBJ2-7, with D hard to call. This CDR3 contains 14 residues. Per germline, CDR1 SGHAT and CDR2 FQNNGV. Trimming cost V 6 bases and J 3 bases, with 15 bases left between them. CDR3 amino acids: CASSQPTAIYEQYF. The CDR3 DNA reads TGTGCCAGCAGTCAACCGACGGCGATCTACGAGCAGTACTTC.

V and J are TRBV6-5 and TRBJ2-5; D is ambiguous. The germline V gene encodes CDR1 MNHEY and CDR2 SVGAGI. Trimming shortened V by 2 bases and J by 5 bases, and 15 bases separated the two germline ends. The CDR3 has 15 residues. CDR3 sequence: CASSYARLARETQYF. The CDR3 bases are TGTGCCAGCAGTTACGCCCGACTCGCGCGGGAGACCCAGTACTTC.

V gene TRBV9 combines with J gene TRBJ1-1, with D unresolved. Trimming took 5 bases from V and 7 from J, leaving 15 bases between them. CDR1 is SGDLS, CDR2 YYNGEE, per germline. This CDR3 contains 13 residues. The CDR3: CASSGLLGGEAFF. CDR3 in DNA: TGTGCCAGCAGTGGCCTTTTGGGCGGTGAAGCTTTCTTT.

The sample holds many counts of this clone. This sequence joins TRBV28 and TRBJ2-1, with a tentative D call TRBD1 (5 bases). The V end lost 8 bases, the J end lost 8 bases, and 13 bases lay between the germline ends. The germline V gene encodes CDR1 MDHEN and CDR2 SYDVKM. The CDR3 sequence is 12 residues long. In DNA form, the CDR3 reads TGTGCCAGCCGATTCAGGGCTCATGAGCAGTTCTTC. It translates to CASRFRAHEQFF. Drawing the rest from reference TRBV28 and TRBJ2-1, the complete variable domain is DVKVTQSSRYLVKRTGEKVFLECVQDMDHENMFWYRQDPGLGLRLIYFSYDVKMKEKGDIPEGYSVSREKKERFSLILESASTNQTSMYLCASRFRAHEQFFGPGTRLTVL.

The chain is built from TRBV19 and TRBJ1-1; D is undetermined. Germline values: CDR1 LNHDA, CDR2 SQIVND (reference sequence). Deletions cut 2 bases from V and 0 bases from J, with 10 bases between. The CDR3 is 15 residues long. The CDR3 here is CASSIRGSMNTEAFF. The CDR3 DNA is TGTGCCAGTAGTATAAGAGGGAGTATGAACACTGAAGCTTTCTTT.

This chain connects TRBV7-7 to TRBJ2-2, with TRBD1 matching over 8 bases. The CDR3 is 19 amino acids. V shed 5 bases and J 0 bases; nucleotides not matched to a gene: 14. The V gene's germline CDR1 is SSHAT and CDR2 FNYEAQ (reference sequence). This CDR3 reads CASSPVPGQANSNTGELFF. The CDR3, as DNA: TGTGCCAGCAGCCCAGTCCCGGGACAGGCTAATTCGAACACCGGGGAGCTGTTTTTT. Looking up the rest from reference TRBV7-7 and TRBJ2-2 gives the full variable domain: GAGVSQSPRYKVTKRGQDVTLRCDPISSHATLYWYQQALGQGPEFLTYFNYEAQPDKSGLPSDRFSAERPEGSISTLTIQRTEQRDSAMYRCASSPVPGQANSNTGELFFGEGSRLTVL.

V is TRBV6-5 and J is TRBJ1-6; TRBD1 aligns across 7 bases. With 0 bases clipped from V and 5 bases from J, the junction kept 1 base outside the gene matches. Looked up from germline, CDR1 is MNHEY and CDR2 is SVGAGI. There are 15 residues in the CDR3. The chain's CDR3 is CASSYSGTDNSPLHF. Here the CDR3 DNA reads TGTGCCAGCAGTTACTCTGGGACAGATAATTCACCCCTCCACTTT.

This chain uses TRBV28 with TRBJ1-4, with TRBD1 matching 10 bases. Germline assignment: CDR1 MDHEN and CDR2 SYDVKM. The CDR3 has 16 amino acids. V dropped 6 bases and J dropped 3; count of bases not matched to a gene: 7. CDR3 sequence (DNA): TGTGCCAGCAGCAGCTTTGGGACAGGGGCTAATGAAAAACTGTTTTTT. Residues: CASSSFGTGANEKLFF.

V usage is TRBV12-5 and J usage is TRBJ2-1, with D tentatively TRBD1 (5 bases). Trimming took off 1 base at V and 0 bases at J, with 7 bases between the two ends. Germline V gene data show CDR1 as LGHNT and CDR2 as FRNRAP. This CDR3 has 15 residues. CDR3 nucleotide sequence: TGTGCTAGTGGTTTGGGACAGAGCTCCTACAATGAGCAGTTCTTC. Its translation: CASGLGQSSYNEQFF.

V is TRBV10-2 and J is TRBJ2-5, with 9 positions matching TRBD2. This CDR3 is built from 16 residues. Germline CDR1 reads WSHSY; CDR2 reads SAAADI. V shed 6 bases and J 5 bases; nucleotides not matched to a gene: 13. CDR3 residues: CASRRSGLAEEETQYF. CDR3 bases: TGCGCCAGCAGAAGATCGGGACTAGCCGAGGAGGAGACCCAGTACTTC.

The rearrangement links TRBV15 to TRBJ2-7; 10 nucleotides line up with TRBD1. Germline V lookup: CDR1 LNHNV, CDR2 YYDKDF (reference sequence). This CDR3 spans 15 amino acids. V was clipped by 3 bases and J by 0 bases; unmatched bases: 2. The CDR3 nucleotides are TGTGCCACCAGCAGTCGGGACAGGGGCTCCTACGAGCAGTACTTC. Translated, it gives CATSSRDRGSYEQYF.

J is TRBJ2-1 and V is TRBV12-1; TRBD2 is taken as the D call from the table, unchecked against the DNA. TRBV12-1 is assigned pseudogene status. This CDR3 contains 17 residues. CDR3 region: CASSFSSERSSYNEQFF. CDR3 bases: TGTGCCAGCAGCTTTTCTTCGGAGAGAAGCTCCTACAATGAGCAGTTCTTC.

This clone came up once. The genes are TRBV5-1 and TRBJ2-7; 7 bases agree with TRBD1. Per germline, CDR1 SGHRS and CDR2 YFSETQ. V gave up 2 bases and J gave up 5 bases; unmatched junction bases: 1. This CDR3 spans 12 amino acids. The DNA for the CDR3 is TGCGCCAGCAGCTTACAGGGGAACGAGCAGTACTTC. Amino acids: CASSLQGNEQYF.

The table lists this clone with a count of one. V is TRBV21-1 and J is TRBJ2-7. TRBV21-1 is annotated as a pseudogene. This CDR3 is built from 11 residues. CDR3 sequence reads: CASKAKYEQYF. Here the CDR3 DNA reads TGTGCCAGCAAGGCAAAATACGAGCAGTACTTC.

This chain joins TRBV7-3 and TRBJ1-1; no clear D gene. Germline CDR1 is SGHTA and CDR2 is FQGTGA. Trimming cost V 6 bases and J 3 bases, with 11 bases left between them. The CDR3 is made up of 13 amino acids. The DNA of the CDR3 is TGTGCCAGCAGGAGGAGGGTGGACACTGAAGCTTTCTTT. Protein sequence: CASRRRVDTEAFF.